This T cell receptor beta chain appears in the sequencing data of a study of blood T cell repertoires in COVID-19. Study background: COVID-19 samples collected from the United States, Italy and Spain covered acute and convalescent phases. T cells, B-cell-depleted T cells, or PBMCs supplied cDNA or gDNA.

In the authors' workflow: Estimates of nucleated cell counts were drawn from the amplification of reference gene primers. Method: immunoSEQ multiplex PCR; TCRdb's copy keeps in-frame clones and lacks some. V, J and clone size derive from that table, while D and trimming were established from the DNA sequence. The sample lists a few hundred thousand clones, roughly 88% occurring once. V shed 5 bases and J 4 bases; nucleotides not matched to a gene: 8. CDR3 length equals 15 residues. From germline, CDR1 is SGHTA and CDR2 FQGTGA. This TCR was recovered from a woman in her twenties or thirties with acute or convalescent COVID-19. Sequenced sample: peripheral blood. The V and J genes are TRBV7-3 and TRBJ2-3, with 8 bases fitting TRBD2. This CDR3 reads CASSLEAGAADTQYF. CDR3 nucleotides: TGTGCCAGCAGCCTAGAAGCGGGAGCGGCAGATACGCAGTATTTT.